The sequence of this TCR beta chain was determined in a study of shared clonotypes between healthy human individuals (dated by TCRdb to the early 2020s). As for the study more broadly: Three men and two women, aged 18 to 49 years, made up the cohort. Per donor, three plates each were used for CD4 naive and CD4 memory, two for CD8 naive, and one for CD8 memory. To estimate repertoire size and how much clonotype sharing occurs between individuals, the study deeply sequenced the blood TCR repertoires of several healthy adults. To increase sequencing depth and limit assay-specific biases, TCR repertoire library preparation and sequencing were carried out by different laboratories using diverse techniques. Each donor's leukapheresis produced roughly between roughly 0.85 and 9.5 billion PBMCs. Overall study outcomes, separate from this receptor: Sampling was restricted to blood, and TCR repertoires in tissues likely differ from the TCR repertoires found in blood. Pairwise subsampling led to the expectation that sequencing depth would affect the degree of clonotype sharing among donors. Incomplete sequencing was indicated by rarefaction of sorted-subset datasets, despite the large sequencing depth. Larger estimated clonotype richness was generally found for naive subsets than for memory subsets. Compared with non-shared clonotypes, clonotypes shared by all four sorted-subset donors had higher generation probabilities. Across a handful of donors, roughly 5.4% of naive CD4, approximately 3.6% of naive CD8, 2% to 2.5% of memory CD4, and under 0.45% of memory CD8 clonotypes were shared. The genetic and exposure-history diversity represented was limited by the small number of donors.

V is reduced by 1 base and J by 3 bases, leaving a spacing of 6 bases between them. The CDR3, cysteine through phenylalanine, is 13 amino acids long. Only the CDR3 DNA stays, 39 bases, in frame from base 1. Via the germline V gene, CDR1 is KGHSH and CDR2 LQKENI. TCR CDR3 regions were amplified from genomic DNA by multiplex PCR using the deep immunoSEQ assay. Genomic DNA extracted from each cell subset was distributed evenly over all wells of several immunoSEQ 96-well plates, and each plate served as one replicate. For sorted subsets, approximately 200 ng of genomic DNA, equivalent to around 31,000 T cell genomes, went into each replicate PCR. The purified libraries were quantified using a Qubit 3.0 fluorometer, sized with a Bioanalyzer 2100, and then quantified again using the KAPA Library Quantification kit. Every immunoSEQ 96-well plate was sequenced on a dedicated single-read 150-cycle Illumina NextSeq 550 flow cell. The original methods were these. Because the immunoSEQ output included only junctional sequences and no quality scores, the filtering could not be the same as the filtering used for full-length reads. To assign V/J genes and CDR3, sequences were annotated using PyIR, a Python wrapper for IgBLAST v1.9, with IMGT germline references. Reads were filtered out if the reads had weak V/J assignments (E-value above 1e-6), no CDR3, stop codons, out-of-frame junctions, or ambiguous translated residues. A V3J clonotype was defined by an identical inferred V gene, J gene, and CDR3 amino acid sequence. Percentage overlap between repertoires was computed as shared unique clonotypes divided by the size of the smaller repertoire. Three approaches were used to assess repertoire richness: RTK rarefaction, the Chao1 estimator, and Recon v2.1 estimates of unobserved clonotypes. For all TCRbeta clonotypes obtained by the gDNA method from a few donors, generation probabilities were computed with OLGA. TCRdb mirrors the immuneACCESS table, restricted to in-frame sequences. Some clones are absent from its copies; in checked studies, under half trace to an unresolved V gene, and the reason for the others is unknown. V, J and clone size are those of that table, while D and trimming were read from the DNA. The sample table shows 980,000 or so clones, and about three quarters are seen once. In total, the top ten clones hold approximately 1.5% of the sample.

This clone was seen a single time. This clone's antigen is unknown. Per-nucleotide qualities are absent, and no much larger clonotype sits a single base away. Healthy HIV-negative adults with no recently reported acute infections or vaccinations were included as donors. Every donor was a Caucasian adult living in Nashville, Tennessee, USA. Magnetic negative selection was used to enrich CD4+ T cells, after which naive cells were positively selected on CD45RA and the negative fraction became the memory subset. Blood was obtained by leukapheresis, after which PBMCs were separated by Ficoll-Histopaque density gradient centrifugation and cryopreserved in liquid nitrogen vapor phase. Purity and quantity of every magnetically sorted T cell population were checked by analytical flow cytometry. Genomic DNA was isolated from each sorted fraction and quantified by UV absorbance on a Nanodrop 2000c.

This TCR was recovered from a man aged 18 to 29 in good health. The sequenced sample was memory CD4+ T cells sorted from blood. Taken with the paper, the label for cell subset or site translates to: CD45RA-negative fraction. Recombination linked TRBV18 to TRBJ2-5; the D gene is unclear. The DNA reads as follows: TGTGCCAGCTCACCACAGGCGAAAGAGACCCAGTACTTC. Its translation is CASSPQAKETQYF.